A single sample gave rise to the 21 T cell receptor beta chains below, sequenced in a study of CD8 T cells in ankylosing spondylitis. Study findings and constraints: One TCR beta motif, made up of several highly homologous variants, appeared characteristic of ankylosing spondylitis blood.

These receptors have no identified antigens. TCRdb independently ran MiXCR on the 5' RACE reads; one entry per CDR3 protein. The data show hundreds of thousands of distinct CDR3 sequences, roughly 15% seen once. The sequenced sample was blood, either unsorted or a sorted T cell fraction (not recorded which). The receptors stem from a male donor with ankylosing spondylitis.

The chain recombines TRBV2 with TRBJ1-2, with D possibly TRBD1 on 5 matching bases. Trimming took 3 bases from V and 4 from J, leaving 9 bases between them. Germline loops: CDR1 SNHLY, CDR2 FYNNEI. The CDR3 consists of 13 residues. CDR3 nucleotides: TGTGCCAGCAGTGATGGCGGGACCTATGGCTACACCTTC. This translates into CASSDGGTYGYTF.

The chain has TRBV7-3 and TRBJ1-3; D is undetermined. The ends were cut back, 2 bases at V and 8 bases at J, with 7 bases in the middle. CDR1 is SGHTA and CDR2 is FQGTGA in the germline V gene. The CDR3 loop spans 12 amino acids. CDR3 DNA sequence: TGTGCCAGCAGCTTACCCTCGGACACCATATATTTT. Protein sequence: CASSLPSDTIYF.

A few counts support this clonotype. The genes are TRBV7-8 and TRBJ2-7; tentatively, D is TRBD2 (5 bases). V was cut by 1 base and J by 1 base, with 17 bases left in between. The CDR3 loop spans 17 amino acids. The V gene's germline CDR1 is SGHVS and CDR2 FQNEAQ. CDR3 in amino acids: CASSLEDSYFGSYEQYF. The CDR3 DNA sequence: TGTGCCAGCAGCTTAGAGGACTCCTACTTTGGGTCCTACGAGCAGTACTTC.

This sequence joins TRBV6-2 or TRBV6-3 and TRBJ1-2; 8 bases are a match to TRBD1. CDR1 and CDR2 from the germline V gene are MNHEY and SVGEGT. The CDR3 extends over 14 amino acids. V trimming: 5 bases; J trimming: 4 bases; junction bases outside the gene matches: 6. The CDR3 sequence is CASSNRTGIYGYTF. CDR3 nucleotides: TGTGCCAGCAGTAACCGGACAGGGATCTATGGCTACACCTTC.

This chain's CDR3 is CASSLGRTSGAYEQYF. The CDR3 nucleotides are TGCGCCAGCAGCTTGGGTCGGACTAGCGGGGCCTACGAGCAGTACTTC. The V call is TRBV5-1, the J call TRBJ2-7; 12 bases line up with TRBD2. Germline CDR1 SGHRS, CDR2 YFSETQ. The CDR3 sequence is 16 residues long. V trimming: 0 bases; J trimming: 2 bases; junction bases outside the gene matches: 3.

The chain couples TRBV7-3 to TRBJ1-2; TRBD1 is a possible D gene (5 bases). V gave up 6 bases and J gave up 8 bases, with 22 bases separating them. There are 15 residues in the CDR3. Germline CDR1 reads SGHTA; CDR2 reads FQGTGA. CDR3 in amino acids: CASSPTGQGREGYTF. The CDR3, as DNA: TGTGCCAGCAGTCCAACGGGGCAGGGACGGGAGGGCTACACCTTC. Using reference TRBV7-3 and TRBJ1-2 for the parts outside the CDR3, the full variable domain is GAGVSQTPSNKVTEKGKYVELRCDPISGHTALYWYRQSLGQGPEFLIYFQGTGAADDSGLPNDRFFAVRPEGSVSTLKIQRTERGDSAVYLCASSPTGQGREGYTFGSGTRLTVV.

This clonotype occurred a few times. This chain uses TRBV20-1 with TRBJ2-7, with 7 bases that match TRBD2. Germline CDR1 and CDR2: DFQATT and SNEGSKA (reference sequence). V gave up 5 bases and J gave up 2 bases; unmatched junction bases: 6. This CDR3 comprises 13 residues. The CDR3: CSAAPTSPYEQYF. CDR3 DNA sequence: TGCAGTGCTGCCCCGACTAGCCCCTACGAGCAGTACTTC.

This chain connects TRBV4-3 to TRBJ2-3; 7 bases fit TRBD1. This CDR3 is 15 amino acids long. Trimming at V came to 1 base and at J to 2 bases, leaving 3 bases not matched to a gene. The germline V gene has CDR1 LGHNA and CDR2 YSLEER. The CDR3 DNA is TGCGCCAGCAGCCAAGCGGACAGGCTCACAGATACGCAGTATTTT. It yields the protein CASSQADRLTDTQYF.

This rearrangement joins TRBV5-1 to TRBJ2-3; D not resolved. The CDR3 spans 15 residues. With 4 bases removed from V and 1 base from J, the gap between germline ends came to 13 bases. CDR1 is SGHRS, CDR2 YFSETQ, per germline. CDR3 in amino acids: CASSPRVFGTDTQYF. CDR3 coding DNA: TGCGCCAGCAGCCCCCGGGTTTTTGGCACAGATACGCAGTATTTT.

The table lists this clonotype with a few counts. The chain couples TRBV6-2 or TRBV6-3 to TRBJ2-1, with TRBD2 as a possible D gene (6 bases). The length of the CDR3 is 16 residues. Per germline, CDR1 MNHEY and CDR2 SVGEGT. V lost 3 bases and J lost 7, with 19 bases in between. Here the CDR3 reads CASSYSRDPRENEQFF. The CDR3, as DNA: TGTGCCAGCAGTTATTCCCGGGACCCGCGGGAAAATGAGCAGTTCTTC.

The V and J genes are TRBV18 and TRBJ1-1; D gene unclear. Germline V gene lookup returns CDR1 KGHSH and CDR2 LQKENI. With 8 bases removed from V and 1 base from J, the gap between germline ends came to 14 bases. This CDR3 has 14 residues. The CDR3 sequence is CASASGVANTEAFF. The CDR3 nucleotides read TGTGCCAGCGCAAGTGGGGTTGCGAACACTGAAGCTTTCTTT.

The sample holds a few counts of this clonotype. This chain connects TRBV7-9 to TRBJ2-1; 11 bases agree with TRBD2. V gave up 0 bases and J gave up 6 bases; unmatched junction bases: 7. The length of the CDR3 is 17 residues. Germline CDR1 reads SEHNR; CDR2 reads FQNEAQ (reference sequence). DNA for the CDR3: TGTGCCAGCAGCTTAGCGGCACTAGCGGGAGTCCCCAATGAGCAGTTCTTC. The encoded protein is CASSLAALAGVPNEQFF. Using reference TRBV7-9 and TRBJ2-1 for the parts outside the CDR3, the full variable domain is DTGVSQNPRHKITKRGQNVTFRCDPISEHNRLYWYRQTLGQGPEFLTYFQNEAQLEKSRLLSDRFSAERPKGSFSTLEIQRTEQGDSAMYLCASSLAALAGVPNEQFFGPGTRLTVL.

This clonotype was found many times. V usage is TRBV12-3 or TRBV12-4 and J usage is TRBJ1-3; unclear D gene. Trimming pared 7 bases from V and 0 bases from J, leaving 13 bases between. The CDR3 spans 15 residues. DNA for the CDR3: TGTGCCAGCACTCAAAGGGCGAGCTCTGGAAACACCATATATTTT. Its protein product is CASTQRASSGNTIYF.

CDR3 region: CASSTDRGLYEQYF. The CDR3 DNA is TGTGCCAGCAGTACCGACAGGGGGCTCTACGAGCAGTACTTC. V is TRBV27 and J is TRBJ2-7; TRBD1 agrees at 10 bases. After removal of 5 bases from V and 3 bases from J, the junction contained 4 bases not matched to a gene. The CDR3 totals 14 residues. Per germline, CDR1 MNHEY and CDR2 SMNVEV (reference sequence).

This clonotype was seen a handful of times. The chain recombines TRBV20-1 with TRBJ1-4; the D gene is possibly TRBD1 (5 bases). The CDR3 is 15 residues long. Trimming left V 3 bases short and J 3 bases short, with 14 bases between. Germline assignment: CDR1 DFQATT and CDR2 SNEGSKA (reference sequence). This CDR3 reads CSASRGFTPNEKLFF. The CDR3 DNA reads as TGCAGTGCTAGTAGGGGATTTACGCCTAATGAAAAACTGTTTTTT.

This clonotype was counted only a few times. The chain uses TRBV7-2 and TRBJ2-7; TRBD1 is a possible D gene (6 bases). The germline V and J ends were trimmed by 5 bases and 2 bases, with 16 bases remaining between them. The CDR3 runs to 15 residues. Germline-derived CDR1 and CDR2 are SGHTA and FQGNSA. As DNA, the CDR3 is TGTGCCAGCAGCATCGGGACACCGGGTCCCTACGAGCAGTACTTC. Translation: CASSIGTPGPYEQYF.

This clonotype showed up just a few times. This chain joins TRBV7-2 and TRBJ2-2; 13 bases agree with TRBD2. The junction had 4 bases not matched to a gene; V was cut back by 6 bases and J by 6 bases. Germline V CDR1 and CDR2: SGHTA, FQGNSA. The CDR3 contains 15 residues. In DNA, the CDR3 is TGTGCCAGCAGGAGGACTAGCGGGGGACCCGGGGAGCTGTTTTTT. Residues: CASRRTSGGPGELFF.

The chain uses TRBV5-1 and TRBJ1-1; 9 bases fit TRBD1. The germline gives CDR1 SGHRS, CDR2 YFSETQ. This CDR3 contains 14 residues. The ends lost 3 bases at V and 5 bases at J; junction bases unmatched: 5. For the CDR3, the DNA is TGCGCCAGCAGCTCGGGACAGGGCGGTACTGAAGCTTTCTTT. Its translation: CASSSGQGGTEAFF.

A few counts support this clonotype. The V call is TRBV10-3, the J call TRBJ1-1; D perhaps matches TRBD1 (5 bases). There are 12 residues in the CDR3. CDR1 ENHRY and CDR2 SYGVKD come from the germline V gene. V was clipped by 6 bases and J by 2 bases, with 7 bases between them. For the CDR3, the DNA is TGTGCCATCAGCCAGGGAAACACTGAAGCTTTCTTT. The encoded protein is CAISQGNTEAFF.

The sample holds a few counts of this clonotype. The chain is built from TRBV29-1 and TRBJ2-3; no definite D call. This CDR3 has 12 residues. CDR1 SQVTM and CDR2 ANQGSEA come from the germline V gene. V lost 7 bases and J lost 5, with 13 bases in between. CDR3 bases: TGCAGCGCCGATGGGCCGAGAGATACGCAGTATTTT. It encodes CSADGPRDTQYF.

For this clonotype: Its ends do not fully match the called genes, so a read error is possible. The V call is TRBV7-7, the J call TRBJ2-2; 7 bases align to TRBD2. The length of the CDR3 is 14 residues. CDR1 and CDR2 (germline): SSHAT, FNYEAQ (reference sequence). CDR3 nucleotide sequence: TGTGCTAGCAGCAGGGACTACGGCACCGGGGAGCTGTTTTTT. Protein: CASSRDYGTGELFF.